The T cell receptor beta chain under discussion was sequenced for a study of T-cell memory formation after mild COVID-19. TCRdb analysed the 5' RACE reads with MiXCR anew, one entry per CDR3 protein. Altogether some 340,000 distinct CDR3 sequences are present, over 10% being singletons, with the ten largest covering around a fifth. A remark on this clonotype: The target antigen is unknown.

The CDR3 runs 14 residues. The J segment lost 3 bases and the V segment lost 9 bases, leaving 7 bases of the junction unmatched. Germline V gene sequence: CDR1 LNHDA, CDR2 SQIVND (reference sequence). Study-wide findings and caveats: There were some responding clones in pre-infection memory, which suggested that cross-reactive memory had joined. Later expanders leaned CD4+, whereas day 15 to 85 contracting clones were balanced CD4/CD8.

The source is a man between 18 and 29 years old who had mild COVID-19 (a few samples of this study predate the infection). Cell type and time point are not known. What was sequenced was PBMCs or a T cell subset sorted from them (not recorded which). The rearrangement joins TRBV19 to TRBJ2-2; TRBD2 matches at 7 bases. The CDR3 is CASRDYLYTGELFF. Written as DNA, the CDR3 is TGTGCCAGCCGGGACTACCTCTACACCGGGGAGCTGTTTTTT.